Presented here are 17 T cell receptor beta chains from one specimen sequenced in a study of blood T cell repertoires in COVID-19. The protocol was immunoSEQ multiplex PCR, while the TCRdb copy is restricted to in-frame clones and leaves out a portion. The sample has over 130,000 clones; about 87% are singletons. Sequencing was done on a sample of peripheral blood. These receptors were obtained from a human donor with COVID-19, enrolled during active disease. The donor label of this sample is uncertain.

The CDR3 coding sequence is TGTGCCAGCAGGTACAGGGGACGAGGGACTGAAGCTTTCTTT. Translating it yields CASRYRGRGTEAFF. The gene calls are TRBV11-3 and TRBJ1-1, with 7 bases that match TRBD1. Germline trimming cut 6 bases from V and 5 bases from J; bases unmatched to any gene: 9. Germline loops: CDR1 SGHNT, CDR2 YENEEA. This CDR3 is 14 amino acids long.

The V gene is TRBV24-1, the J gene TRBJ2-3; the match to TRBD1 covers 7 bases. This CDR3 is built from 16 residues. Germline V gene lookup returns CDR1 KGHDR and CDR2 SFDVKD. J lost 1 base, V lost 4 bases, and 7 bases had no gene match. CDR3 amino acids: CATSDPTGDGTDTQYF. CDR3 sequence (DNA): TGTGCCACCAGTGACCCAACAGGGGATGGCACAGATACGCAGTATTTT.

The chain uses TRBV7-2 and TRBJ1-5, with a tentative D call TRBD1 (6 bases). The CDR3 has 14 amino acids. V lost 2 bases to trimming and J lost 7 bases, with 12 bases between them. The germline V gene has CDR1 SGHTA and CDR2 FQGNSA. The CDR3 DNA reads TGTGCCAGCAGCTTAAGGAACAGGGACCAGCCCCAGCATTTT. Encoded protein: CASSLRNRDQPQHF.

The chain couples TRBV2 to TRBJ2-5; TRBD1 matches at 8 bases. The V gene end was trimmed by 6 bases and the J gene end by 7 bases; junction bases not matched to a gene: 10. Germline V CDR1 and CDR2: SNHLY, FYNNEI. There are 14 residues in the CDR3. The CDR3 reads CASSGLTGDGTQYF. In DNA form, the CDR3 reads TGTGCCAGCAGCGGACTGACAGGGGACGGGACCCAGTACTTC.

This chain links TRBV6-5 with TRBJ2-2; 7 bases line up with TRBD2. The trim removed 5 bases at V and 0 bases at J, leaving 3 bases unmatched. The CDR3 spans 15 residues. The germline V gene encodes CDR1 MNHEY and CDR2 SVGAGI. CDR3 bases: TGTGCCAGCAGTCTTGGGGGGGCGAACACCGGGGAGCTGTTTTTT. It is translated as CASSLGGANTGELFF.

To note about this clone: Just one base apart from a much larger clone, this may be a read error. The V and J genes are TRBV6-5 and TRBJ2-2; D possibly corresponds to TRBD1 (6 bases). Looked up from germline, CDR1 is MNHEY and CDR2 is SVGAGI. The CDR3 is 14 residues long. The DNA of the CDR3 is TGTGCCAGCAGTTACGGACAGAACATCGGGGAGCTGTTTTTT. The encoded protein is CASSYGQNIGELFF.

The chain uses TRBV9 and TRBJ2-1, with 11 bases identical to TRBD1. Per the germline V gene, CDR1 is SGDLS and CDR2 is YYNGEE. The CDR3 has 15 amino acids. Unmatched junction bases numbered 2, after V lost 0 bases and J lost 6 bases. The CDR3 nucleotides are TGTGCCAGCAGCGTAGCCGGGACAGGGGGCAATGAGCAGTTCTTC. Its translation: CASSVAGTGGNEQFF. Full variable domain (missing parts from reference TRBV9 and TRBJ2-1): DSGVTQTPKHLITATGQRVTLRCSPRSGDLSVYWYQQSLDQGLQFLIQYYNGEERAKGNILERFSAQQFPDLHSELNLSSLELGDSALYFCASSVAGTGGNEQFFGPGTRLTVL.

CDR3 sequence reads: CASMKEAWSGQIYYEQYF. CDR3 sequence (DNA): TGTGCCAGCATGAAGGAGGCCTGGTCGGGACAGATTTATTACGAGCAGTACTTC. The V gene is TRBV27, the J gene TRBJ2-7, with 7 bases lining up with TRBD1. The V and J ends lost 7 bases and 4 bases, in that order; junction bases with no gene match: 22. Germline CDR1 MNHEY, CDR2 SMNVEV (reference sequence). The CDR3 length is 18 residues.

This clone was seen a single time. The genes are TRBV6-5 and TRBJ2-2; 7 bases are a match to TRBD2. The ends lost 8 bases at V and 0 bases at J; junction bases unmatched: 6. Germline values: CDR1 MNHEY, CDR2 SVGAGI. The CDR3 loop spans 15 amino acids. The CDR3 is CASRGSGTNTGELFF. As DNA, the CDR3 is TGTGCCAGCCGCGGGAGCGGGACGAACACCGGGGAGCTGTTTTTT.

The V call is TRBV5-5, the J call TRBJ1-2; D not certain. Trimming shortened V by 4 bases and J by 8 bases, and 24 bases separated the two germline ends. The CDR3 sequence is 16 residues long. From germline, CDR1 is SGHKS and CDR2 YYEKEE (reference sequence). The CDR3 nucleotides are TGTGCCAGCAGCCACATCGAACCGGAAGGTCGAGGAGGCTACACCTTC. Translation gives CASSHIEPEGRGGYTF.

The V and J genes are TRBV30 and TRBJ2-7, with TRBD2 matching 10 bases. There are 14 residues in the CDR3. J lost 5 bases, V lost 8 bases, and 12 bases had no gene match. Germline V gives CDR1 GTSNPN, CDR2 SVGIG (reference sequence). The CDR3 protein is CALLGAGGRNEQYF. DNA of the CDR3: TGTGCCCTCCTCGGAGCGGGAGGGCGAAACGAGCAGTACTTC.

V gene TRBV5-1 combines with J gene TRBJ2-7; TRBD1 agrees at 11 bases. The CDR3 spans 16 residues. Trimming took 5 bases from V and 2 from J; bases not matched to a gene: 9. From germline, CDR1 is SGHRS and CDR2 YFSETQ. CDR3 residues: CASRRVGQGAPYEQYF. The CDR3 DNA is TGCGCCAGCAGGCGGGTTGGACAGGGGGCCCCCTACGAGCAGTACTTC.

CDR3 protein: CSVEYRGGYTF. The CDR3 DNA reads as TGCAGCGTTGAGTACAGGGGCGGCTACACCTTC. The chain is built from TRBV29-1 and TRBJ1-2; 7 bases are shared with TRBD1. This CDR3 is 11 amino acids long. V lost 3 bases and J lost 8; bases outside the gene matches: 3. Per germline, CDR1 SQVTM and CDR2 ANQGSEA.

This clone was seen a few times. The J gene is TRBJ1-4, the V gene TRBV5-1; a weak D match, TRBD1 (6 bases). Between the trimmed V and J ends, which lost 0 bases and 6 bases, there was a span of 12 bases. From germline, CDR1 is SGHRS and CDR2 YFSETQ. The CDR3 covers 15 residues. The chain's CDR3 is CASSLGTDLYEKLFF. The CDR3 DNA sequence: TGCGCCAGCAGCTTGGGGACAGACCTTTATGAAAAACTGTTTTTT.

This clone occurred once. This chain uses TRBV6-5 with TRBJ1-1; the match to TRBD1 covers 7 bases. Germline V gene lookup returns CDR1 MNHEY and CDR2 SVGAGI. The CDR3 contains 14 residues. V lost 7 bases, J lost 4 bases, and 9 bases stayed unmatched. Here the CDR3 reads CASNPQGWATEAFF. CDR3 bases: TGTGCCAGCAATCCACAGGGGTGGGCCACTGAAGCTTTCTTT.

The chain links TRBV5-1 to TRBJ1-1; 9 bases align to TRBD1. The CDR3 sequence is 15 residues long. From germline, CDR1 is SGHRS and CDR2 YFSETQ. V trimming: 1 base; J trimming: 4 bases; junction bases outside the gene matches: 5. This chain's CDR3 is CASSLLGQGGTEAFF. CDR3 bases: TGCGCCAGCAGCTTGTTGGGACAGGGTGGCACTGAAGCTTTCTTT.

The V call is TRBV5-1, the J call TRBJ2-3; 7 nucleotides agree with TRBD2. Germline loops: CDR1 SGHRS, CDR2 YFSETQ. Germline trimming cut 0 bases from V and 2 bases from J; bases unmatched to any gene: 9. The CDR3 covers 17 residues. CDR3 DNA sequence: TGCGCCAGCAGCTTGGCACGTAGGGCGGGAGACACAGATACGCAGTATTTT. It codes for CASSLARRAGDTDTQYF. The whole variable domain, filled in from reference TRBV5-1 and TRBJ2-3, reads KAGVTQTPRYLIKTRGQQVTLSCSPISGHRSVSWYQQTPGQGLQFLFEYFSETQRNKGNFPGRFSGRQFSNSRSEMNVSTLELGDSALYLCASSLARRAGDTDTQYFGPGTRLTVL.